This is a list of T cell receptor beta chains from one sample in a study of beta chain bispecific antibodies for T cell cancers. TCRdb analysed the 5' RACE reads with MiXCR anew, one entry per CDR3 protein. In the table there are around 19,000 distinct CDR3 sequences, more than 2% of which are singletons. Their cognate antigens are unknown. Here the sequenced sample was healthy donor T cells cultured with leukemia cells, taken from a culture containing a bispecific antibody targeting TCR Vbeta12. The source is a human donor in good health. Some clones in this sample may be carry-over from other donors' samples. CDR3s include the opening cysteine and the closing phenylalanine or tryptophan. Fields, in order: D gene, V gene, clone size, J gene, CDR3 DNA, CDR3 protein. D genes are given only for firm matches. A clone size is listed for some rows: how often the clone was seen (once, few, many), or a class if it is expanded.

D gene: -
V gene: TRBV12-3/TRBV12-4
clone size: many
J gene: TRBJ2-7
CDR3 DNA: TGTGCCAGCGCTTCTTTGGGAGCCGAGCAGTACTTC
CDR3 protein: CASASLGAEQYF

D gene: -
V gene: TRBV3-1
clone size: many
J gene: TRBJ1-2
CDR3 DNA: TGTGCCAGCAGCCAAGGGCCCAGGGCCTATGGCTACACCTTC
CDR3 protein: CASSQGPRAYGYTF

D gene: -
V gene: TRBV28
clone size: large
J gene: TRBJ1-2
CDR3 DNA: TGTGCCAGCAGTTTACACCAAAGCTATGGCTACACCTTC
CDR3 protein: CASSLHQSYGYTF

D gene: TRBD1
V gene: TRBV7-6
clone size: many
J gene: TRBJ1-4
CDR3 DNA: TGTGCCAGCAGCTTAGCGCGAGGGGGCCCTAATGAAAAACTGTTTTTT
CDR3 protein: CASSLARGGPNEKLFF

D gene: TRBD1
V gene: TRBV20-1
clone size: many
J gene: TRBJ2-1
CDR3 DNA: TGCAGTGCCCCCGGGGGTTCCGGGACAGGGTCCTACAATGAGCAGTTCTTC
CDR3 protein: CSAPGGSGTGSYNEQFF

D gene: -
V gene: TRBV18
clone size: many
J gene: TRBJ2-7
CDR3 DNA: TGTGCCAGCTCACCACCGAGTGGCGAGCAGTACTTC
CDR3 protein: CASSPPSGEQYF

D gene: -
V gene: TRBV5-1
clone size: medium-sized
J gene: TRBJ2-1
CDR3 DNA: TGCGCCAGCAGCCTGGACAGTTCGTACAATGAGCAGTTCTTC
CDR3 protein: CASSLDSSYNEQFF

D gene: -
V gene: TRBV27
clone size: many
J gene: TRBJ1-2
CDR3 DNA: TGTGCCAGCGGGCCTTCACAGGACGCACTACCTTTCTATGGCTACACCTTC
CDR3 protein: CASGPSQDALPFYGYTF

D gene: TRBD1
V gene: TRBV29-1
clone size: many
J gene: TRBJ2-7
CDR3 DNA: TGCAGCGTTACAGGGGTACACGAGCAGTACTTC
CDR3 protein: CSVTGVHEQYF

D gene: -
V gene: TRBV5-5
clone size: many
J gene: TRBJ1-5
CDR3 DNA: TGTGCCAGCAGTTACACCTGGGGGGGCAATCAGCCCCAGCATTTT
CDR3 protein: CASSYTWGGNQPQHF

D gene: TRBD1
V gene: TRBV27
clone size: many
J gene: TRBJ2-3
CDR3 DNA: TGTGCCAGCAGTTCGGACAGGTTTGAAGGAGATACGCAGTATTTT
CDR3 protein: CASSSDRFEGDTQYF

D gene: -
V gene: TRBV6-5
clone size: many
J gene: TRBJ1-1
CDR3 DNA: TGTGCCAGCAGTCCCCCGGGGGGGCCTTACACTGAAGCTTTCTTT
CDR3 protein: CASSPPGGPYTEAFF

D gene: TRBD2
V gene: TRBV5-1
clone size: many
J gene: TRBJ2-2
CDR3 DNA: TGCGCCAGCAGCTGGGGACTATTTACCACCGGGGAGCTGTTTTTT
CDR3 protein: CASSWGLFTTGELFF

D gene: -
V gene: TRBV7-9
clone size: medium-sized
J gene: TRBJ1-4
CDR3 DNA: TGTGCCAGCAGCTGGGAGGACTTTGAAAAACTGTTTTTT
CDR3 protein: CASSWEDFEKLFF

D gene: TRBD1
V gene: TRBV29-1
clone size: many
J gene: TRBJ2-7
CDR3 DNA: TGCAGCGTCCGATCGGACAGGTCAATCAGCGAGCAGTACTTC
CDR3 protein: CSVRSDRSISEQYF

D gene: TRBD1
V gene: TRBV20-1
clone size: many
J gene: TRBJ2-5
CDR3 DNA: TGCAGTGCCCCGGGCCCGGACAGGGTCGGGGAGACCCAGTACTTC
CDR3 protein: CSAPGPDRVGETQYF

D gene: -
V gene: TRBV7-8
clone size: many
J gene: TRBJ2-2
CDR3 DNA: TGTGCCAGCAGCTTAGGGATGGGGGTTCCCGGGGAGCTGTTTTTT
CDR3 protein: CASSLGMGVPGELFF

D gene: -
V gene: TRBV24-1
clone size: -
J gene: TRBJ1-1
CDR3 DNA: TGTGCCACCACCGAGACAGGCGGTACTGAAGCTTTCTTT
CDR3 protein: CATTETGGTEAFF

D gene: -
V gene: TRBV5-5
clone size: -
J gene: TRBJ2-5
CDR3 DNA: TGTGCCAGCGCTGGTGGGAGCACCCTGGGAGAGACCCAGTACTTC
CDR3 protein: CASAGGSTLGETQYF

D gene: -
V gene: TRBV5-6
clone size: many
J gene: TRBJ2-3
CDR3 DNA: TGTGCCAGCAGCCCAGGGCTCTTCACAGATACGCAGTATTTT
CDR3 protein: CASSPGLFTDTQYF

D gene: TRBD2
V gene: TRBV3-1
clone size: few
J gene: TRBJ2-1
CDR3 DNA: TGTGCCAGCAGCTTTACAGCGGGGGGGCAAGATGAGCAGTTCTTC
CDR3 protein: CASSFTAGGQDEQFF

D gene: TRBD2
V gene: TRBV7-6
clone size: many
J gene: TRBJ2-3
CDR3 DNA: TGTGCCAGCAGCTTAAGCGGGGGGGCTTGGACAGATACGCAGTATTTT
CDR3 protein: CASSLSGGAWTDTQYF